This is a list of T cell receptor beta chains from one sample in a study of radiotherapy plus CTLA-4 blockade in lung cancer. Profiling relied on immunoSEQ multiplex PCR, and the TCRdb table lists in-frame clones only, not all of them. The sample comprises under 100,000 clones, roughly four fifths of which are singletons, and approximately 14% rests with the top ten. Sequencing was performed on peripheral blood, taken from a patient treated with radiotherapy plus ipilimumab. Receptor source: a human donor with non-small cell lung cancer that progressed on radiotherapy plus ipilimumab. Each CDR3 is given with its conserved first and last residue. Each record gives: J gene, CDR3 length, V gene, clone size, D gene, CDR3 protein, CDR3 DNA. A D gene is named only where the DNA matches it firmly. Expanded clones get a size class; other rows say once, few or many, or leave the size out.

>TRBJ2-3|14|TRBV5-1|NA|NA
CASSRLGGTDTQYF
TGCGCCAGCAGCAGATTAGGGGGCACAGATACGCAGTATTTT
>TRBJ1-1|18|TRBV30|NA|NA
CAWSVGYRSPNMNTEAFF
TGTGCCTGGAGTGTAGGCTACAGGTCCCCGAACATGAACACTGAAGCTTTCTTT
>TRBJ2-2|14|TRBV29-1|NA|NA
CSVMAGIKTGELFF
TGCAGCGTGATGGCTGGTATAAAAACCGGGGAGCTGTTTTTT
>TRBJ2-1|15|TRBV5-1|NA|TRBD2
CASSLEASGHNEQFF
TGCGCCAGCAGCTTGGAGGCTAGCGGCCACAATGAGCAGTTCTTC
>TRBJ1-2|15|TRBV5-4|few|TRBD1
CASSVSDRAGYGYTF
TGTGCCAGCAGCGTCTCGGACAGGGCCGGCTATGGCTACACCTTC
>TRBJ2-7|16|TRBV6-4|NA|NA
CASSEEPGLGPYEQYF
TGTGCCAGCAGTGAAGAACCGGGACTCGGCCCCTACGAGCAGTACTTC
>TRBJ1-1|12|TRBV5-1|NA|NA
CASSRDATEAFF
TGCGCCAGCAGCCGTGACGCCACTGAAGCTTTCTTT
>TRBJ1-2|13|TRBV19|NA|NA
CASLDRTNYGYTF
TGTGCCAGTCTGGACAGAACTAACTATGGCTACACCTTC
>TRBJ2-5|16|TRBV5-1|NA|TRBD2
CASSLKLAGTQETQYF
TGCGCCAGCAGCTTGAAGTTAGCGGGTACGCAAGAGACCCAGTACTTC
>TRBJ2-4|15|TRBV18|NA|TRBD2
CASSPPGLAGNIQYF
TGTGCCAGCTCACCACCGGGACTAGCGGGAAACATTCAGTACTTC
>TRBJ2-2|16|TRBV7-3|NA|TRBD2
CASSPAGTSSTGELFF
TGTGCCAGCAGCCCAGCCGGGACTAGCAGTACTGGGGAGCTGTTTTTT
>TRBJ2-1|11|TRBV20-1|NA|NA
CSAYAGREQFF
TGCAGTGCCTACGCAGGGCGTGAGCAGTTCTTC
>TRBJ1-5|17|TRBV4-3|NA|NA
CASSPGQGGYSNQPQHF
TGCGCCAGCAGCCCGGGACAAGGGGGGTATAGCAATCAGCCCCAGCATTTT
>TRBJ2-2|16|TRBV9|NA|TRBD2
CASRETSGRGTGELFF
TGTGCCAGCAGGGAGACTAGCGGGAGGGGCACCGGGGAGCTGTTTTTT
>TRBJ1-5|15|TRBV5-5|NA|TRBD1
CASSWGQGGNQPQHF
TGTGCCAGCAGCTGGGGACAGGGCGGCAATCAGCCCCAGCATTTT
>TRBJ2-5|12|TRBV18|NA|NA
CASSQYQETQYF
TGTGCCAGCTCTCAGTACCAAGAGACCCAGTACTTC
>TRBJ2-5|14|TRBV29-1|few|NA
CSVQGDSGRETQYF
TGCAGCGTTCAGGGTGACTCGGGGCGGGAGACCCAGTACTTC
>TRBJ1-1|17|TRBV23-1|few|NA
CASSQWGAGVSCTEAFF
TGCGCCAGCAGTCAATGGGGGGCTGGGGTCTCTTGCACTGAAGCTTTCTTT
>TRBJ1-2|15|TRBV5-1|NA|TRBD1
CASSLGPGGGYGYTF
TGCGCCAGCAGCTTGGGCCCAGGGGGCGGCTATGGCTACACCTTC
>TRBJ1-5|17|TRBV19|NA|TRBD1
CASSTIGTGAINQPQHF
TGTGCCAGTAGTACCATAGGGACAGGGGCTATCAATCAGCCCCAGCATTTT
>TRBJ1-1|16|TRBV7-9|NA|NA
CASSPQGVGGNTEAFF
TGTGCCAGCAGCCCTCAAGGGGTCGGAGGCAACACTGAAGCTTTCTTT
>TRBJ2-3|15|TRBV4-3|NA|NA
CASSQDRLHTDTQYF
TGCGCCAGCAGCCAAGATCGGCTGCACACAGATACGCAGTATTTT
>TRBJ1-5|17|TRBV19|few|TRBD1
CASSIGDRGYSNQPQHF
TGTGCCAGTAGTATAGGGGACAGGGGGTATAGCAATCAGCCCCAGCATTTT
>TRBJ1-1|14|TRBV30|NA|TRBD1
CAWADRGLRTEAFF
TGTGCCTGGGCCGACAGGGGGCTTAGGACTGAAGCTTTCTTT
>TRBJ1-5|15|TRBV15|few|TRBD1
CATSRWTGGNQPQHF
TGTGCCACCAGCAGGTGGACAGGGGGCAATCAGCCCCAGCATTTT
>TRBJ2-1|14|TRBV19|few|NA
CASRLGQGTSEQFF
TGTGCCAGTAGGCTGGGTCAGGGGACATCTGAGCAGTTCTTC